The rows below give T cell receptor beta chains drawn from one sample of a study of PD-L1 blockade in urothelial cancer. Only in-frame clones appear in the TCRdb table, and some are missing; sequencing was by immunoSEQ multiplex PCR. The repertoire has about 38,000 clones, around four fifths of them found once; the top ten carry 15%. The source was PBMCs, collected around atezolizumab (anti-PD-L1) treatment. The receptors originated from a man aged 80 or over with urothelial cancer. The CDR3 runs from the conserved cysteine through the conserved F or W. A D gene is named only where the DNA matches it firmly. Size tells how often a clone was seen (once, few, many) or the class of an expanded clone, and some rows leave it out.

NA	TRBV19	TRBJ1-5	NA	CASSSFGGNQPQHF	TGTGCCAGTAGTTCCTTCGGGGGAAATCAGCCCCAGCATTTT
NA	TRBV19	TRBJ2-7	TRBD2	CASSLREGRIEQYF	TGTGCCAGTAGTTTGCGGGAGGGCCGGATCGAGCAGTACTTC
NA	TRBV19	TRBJ2-7	NA	CATPDTEPYEQYF	TGTGCCACCCCGGACACGGAGCCCTACGAGCAGTACTTC
NA	TRBV19	TRBJ1-2	TRBD1	CASSIPGTEVYGYTF	TGTGCCAGTAGTATACCGGGGACAGAAGTCTATGGCTACACCTTC
once	TRBV19	TRBJ2-3	NA	CASSGAQITDTQYF	TGTGCCAGTAGTGGGGCCCAAATCACAGATACGCAGTATTTT
NA	TRBV7-2	TRBJ2-7	TRBD2	CASSLWSGWSGRAEQYF	TGTGCCAGCAGCTTATGGTCCGGGTGGAGCGGGAGGGCCGAGCAGTACTTC
NA	TRBV28	TRBJ2-2	NA	CASSLGGLYTGELFF	TGTGCCAGCAGTTTAGGGGGACTTTACACCGGGGAGCTGTTTTTT
once	TRBV4-2	TRBJ2-1	NA	CASSQEWGMGLWDNEQFF	TGTGCCAGCAGCCAAGAGTGGGGCATGGGGCTGTGGGACAATGAGCAGTTCTTC
once	TRBV11-2	TRBJ1-5	NA	CASSLDSSNQPQHF	TGTGCCAGCAGCCTTGACAGTAGCAATCAGCCCCAGCATTTT
few	TRBV10-3	TRBJ1-1	NA	CATGRGNTEAFF	TGTGCCACCGGGAGGGGGAACACTGAAGCTTTCTTT
NA	TRBV5-6	TRBJ2-7	TRBD2	CASSLIGPFAGADEQYF	TGTGCCAGCAGCTTGATTGGCCCATTTGCGGGAGCTGACGAGCAGTACTTC
NA	TRBV4-1	TRBJ2-2	TRBD1	CASSLGQGTGELFF	TGCGCCAGCAGCCTCGGACAGGGAACCGGGGAGCTGTTTTTT
NA	TRBV19	TRBJ2-3	NA	CASSMRGRTDTQYF	TGTGCCAGTAGTATGCGAGGTAGGACAGATACGCAGTATTTT
NA	TRBV10-3	TRBJ2-2	NA	CAIIADPNTGELFF	TGTGCCATCATCGCGGATCCGAACACCGGGGAGCTGTTTTTT
once	TRBV18	TRBJ2-5	TRBD1	CASSPAGGRETQYF	TGTGCCAGCTCCCCAGCAGGGGGTAGAGAGACCCAGTACTTC
NA	TRBV10-1	TRBJ1-2	NA	CASPIVRAGVGHYGYTF	TGCGCCAGCCCCATAGTAAGAGCAGGGGTGGGTCACTATGGCTACACCTTC
NA	TRBV27	TRBJ1-1	NA	CASSLNRLNTEAFF	TGTGCCAGCAGCTTAAATCGGTTGAACACTGAAGCTTTCTTT
few	TRBV12-5	TRBJ2-3	TRBD2	CASGFMAGGPTPGIYGTQYF	TGTGCTAGTGGTTTTATGGCGGGAGGGCCTACCCCGGGGATTTATGGTACGCAGTATTTT
few	TRBV7-2	TRBJ2-3	TRBD1	CASSPRTGGPGTQYF	TGTGCCAGCAGCCCCAGGACAGGGGGGCCCGGTACGCAGTATTTT
NA	TRBV5-1	TRBJ2-7	NA	CASSLDLGPYEQYF	TGCGCCAGCAGCTTGGACCTGGGGCCCTACGAGCAGTACTTC
NA	TRBV10-2	TRBJ2-7	NA	CASSGPSTNYEQYF	TGCGCCAGCAGTGGGCCCTCCACGAACTACGAGCAGTACTTC
NA	TRBV7-8	TRBJ1-1	TRBD1	CASSLQGGGTEAFF	TGTGCCAGCAGCTTACAGGGGGGCGGCACTGAAGCTTTCTTT
NA	TRBV28	TRBJ2-5	NA	CASSSMELRGETQYF	TGTGCCAGCAGTTCTATGGAGCTGAGGGGGGAGACCCAGTACTTC
NA	TRBV6-5	TRBJ1-5	NA	CASSRTYNQPQHF	TGTGCCAGCAGTAGGACATACAATCAGCCCCAGCATTTT
NA	TRBV5-1	TRBJ2-7	TRBD2	CASSRTTSGSSYEQYF	TGCGCCAGCAGCCGCACTACTAGCGGGAGCTCCTACGAGCAGTACTTC
NA	TRBV10-1	TRBJ2-7	TRBD2	CASSSPGLAGRTNEQYF	TGCGCCAGCAGTAGTCCGGGACTAGCGGGGCGAACCAACGAGCAGTACTTC
NA	TRBV7-2	TRBJ2-1	NA	CASSLAPRANEQFF	TGTGCCAGCAGCTTAGCGCCGCGGGCCAATGAGCAGTTCTTC
NA	TRBV6-5	TRBJ2-5	NA	CASSPRLVRQETQYF	TGTGCCAGCAGTCCCCGACTAGTCCGCCAAGAGACCCAGTACTTC
once	TRBV5-1	TRBJ2-5	TRBD2	CASSLTASGRQETQYF	TGCGCCAGCAGCTTGACGGCTAGCGGGAGACAAGAGACCCAGTACTTC
NA	TRBV6-5	TRBJ2-1	TRBD2	CASIYGLAGGYNEQFF	TGTGCCAGCATTTACGGACTAGCGGGAGGTTACAATGAGCAGTTCTTC
NA	TRBV14	TRBJ2-7	NA	CASSPKEARYEQYF	TGTGCCAGCAGCCCCAAAGAGGCCCGCTACGAGCAGTACTTC
NA	TRBV5-6	TRBJ2-7	TRBD1	CASSSGGFALSYEQYF	TGTGCCAGCAGCTCAGGGGGATTTGCCCTATCCTACGAGCAGTACTTC
NA	TRBV5-1	TRBJ2-1	TRBD1	CASSQMTGGSYNEQFF	TGCGCCAGCAGCCAGATGACAGGGGGCTCCTACAATGAGCAGTTCTTC
NA	TRBV6-1	TRBJ1-1	NA	CASSVAAYTEAFF	TGTGCCAGCAGTGTGGCGGCGTACACTGAAGCTTTCTTT
once	TRBV14	TRBJ2-5	NA	CASSPNRVPTETQYF	TGTGCCAGCAGCCCGAACAGGGTCCCAACTGAGACCCAGTACTTC
NA	TRBV13	TRBJ1-1	TRBD1	CASSIQGADWGTEAFF	TGTGCCAGCAGCATACAGGGGGCGGATTGGGGCACTGAAGCTTTCTTT
NA	TRBV30	TRBJ2-3	TRBD2	CAWTLAGHTDTQYF	TGTGCCTGGACCTTAGCGGGACACACAGATACGCAGTATTTT
NA	TRBV18	TRBJ2-7	NA	CASSPPVTRGYEQYF	TGTGCCAGCTCACCACCGGTCACCAGGGGCTACGAGCAGTACTTC
NA	TRBV11-2	TRBJ1-1	TRBD1	CASSSGTGGERAFF	TGTGCCAGCAGCTCGGGAACAGGGGGTGAGCGGGCTTTCTTT
NA	TRBV19	TRBJ2-1	TRBD2	CASTSGITYNEQFF	TGTGCCAGCACTAGCGGGATCACCTACAATGAGCAGTTCTTC
few	TRBV7-6	TRBJ1-1	TRBD1	CASSARQGTNTEAFF	TGTGCCAGCAGCGCCAGACAGGGGACGAACACTGAAGCTTTCTTT
NA	TRBV28	TRBJ2-5	NA	CASSKTGNEETQYF	TGTGCCAGCTCTAAAACAGGGAACGAAGAGACCCAGTACTTC
NA	TRBV5-4	TRBJ1-2	NA	CASSLDAGGIGYTF	TGTGCCAGCAGCTTGGATGCGGGTGGCATTGGCTACACCTTC
few	TRBV14	TRBJ2-3	NA	CASNARGWTDTQYF	TGTGCCAGTAACGCCAGGGGATGGACAGATACGCAGTATTTT
NA	TRBV18	TRBJ2-1	TRBD2	CASSPLAGGGNEQFF	TGTGCCAGCTCGCCTCTAGCGGGAGGGGGAAATGAGCAGTTCTTC
once	TRBV19	TRBJ2-1	TRBD2	CASSIDQGTSSYNEQFF	TGTGCCAGTAGTATAGATCAAGGGACTAGTTCCTACAATGAGCAGTTCTTC
NA	TRBV30	TRBJ1-2	NA	CAWSPGGPYGYTF	TGTGCCTGGAGTCCGGGAGGACCCTATGGCTACACCTTC
NA	TRBV11-2	TRBJ2-7	TRBD2	CASSLGGTRLEEQYF	TGTGCCAGCAGCTTAGGCGGGACTAGACTCGAAGAGCAGTACTTC
NA	TRBV21-1	TRBJ2-5	NA	CASSSRDSHKETQYF	TGTGCCAGCAGCTCACGGGACTCACACAAAGAGACCCAGTACTTC
NA	TRBV18	TRBJ1-1	TRBD1	CASSPGQAYFMNTEAFF	TGTGCCAGCTCACCGGGACAGGCCTACTTTATGAACACTGAAGCTTTCTTT
NA	TRBV5-1	TRBJ2-5	NA	CASSLMRDLQETQYF	TGCGCCAGCAGTCTTATGCGGGACTTACAAGAGACCCAGTACTTC
NA	TRBV30	TRBJ2-7	TRBD1	CAWRNPDRISYEQYF	TGTGCCTGGAGGAACCCGGACAGGATCTCCTACGAGCAGTACTTC
once	TRBV30	TRBJ2-7	NA	CAWSDRSAHEQYF	TGTGCCTGGAGTGACAGGAGCGCCCACGAGCAGTACTTC
NA	TRBV9	TRBJ2-7	TRBD1	CASSKTGTSYEQYF	TGTGCCAGCAGCAAGACAGGGACCTCCTACGAGCAGTACTTC